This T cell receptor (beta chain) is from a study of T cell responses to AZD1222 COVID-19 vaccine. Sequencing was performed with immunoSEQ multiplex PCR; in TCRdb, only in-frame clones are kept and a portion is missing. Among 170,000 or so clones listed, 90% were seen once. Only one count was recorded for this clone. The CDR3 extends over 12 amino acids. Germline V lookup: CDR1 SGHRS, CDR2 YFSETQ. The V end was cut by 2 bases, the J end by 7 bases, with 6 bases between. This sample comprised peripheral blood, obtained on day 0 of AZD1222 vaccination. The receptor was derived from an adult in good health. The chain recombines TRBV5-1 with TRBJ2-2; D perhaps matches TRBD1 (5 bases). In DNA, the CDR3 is TGCGCCAGCAGCTTCGACAGCGGGGAGCTGTTTTTT. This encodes CASSFDSGELFF.